These T cell receptor beta chains were read from a single sample in a study of T cell changes during pregnancy in multiple sclerosis. Only in-frame clones appear in the TCRdb table, and some are missing; sequencing was by immunoSEQ multiplex PCR. The sample has more than 45,000 clones, 85% to 95% seen once. The source was CD4+ T cells from peripheral blood mononuclear cells, collected in the second trimester of pregnancy. Receptors were obtained from a female donor with multiple sclerosis, enrolled in a pregnancy study. Each CDR3 is given with its conserved first and last residue. A D gene is named only where the DNA matches it firmly. Some rows have no size entry. The others give once, few or many, or a class for an expanded clone.

v_call	j_call	d_call	clone_size	cdr3_nt	cdr3_aa
TRBV6-5	TRBJ1-3	TRBD1	-	TGTGCCAGCAGAAGGACAGGGTCTGGAAACACCATATATTTT	CASRRTGSGNTIYF
TRBV19	TRBJ1-4	TRBD1	-	TGTGCCAGTACCCCGACAGGGGGAGGCTACGAAAAACTGTTTTTT	CASTPTGGGYEKLFF
TRBV27	TRBJ2-5	TRBD2	-	TGTGCCAGCAGCCTCCGGGGGGGCCCATGGGAGACCCAGTACTTC	CASSLRGGPWETQYF
TRBV11-2	TRBJ1-2	-	-	TGTGCCAGCAGCTTAGACGGTACAGGGTTGTTTGGCTACACCTTC	CASSLDGTGLFGYTF
TRBV5-4	TRBJ2-2	-	-	TGTGCCAGCAGCTTGCAGGCGAACACCGGGGAGCTGTTTTTT	CASSLQANTGELFF
TRBV19	TRBJ1-4	-	-	TGTGCCAGTAGTACGACAACAACTAATGAAAAACTGTTTTTT	CASSTTTTNEKLFF
TRBV6-1	TRBJ2-2	-	-	TGTGCCAGCAGTCCTAGGACAGAATACACCGGGGAGCTGTTTTTT	CASSPRTEYTGELFF
TRBV27	TRBJ2-3	TRBD1	-	TGTGCCAGCAGTTGGCGGACAGGGGTCAGTGCAGATACGCAGTATTTT	CASSWRTGVSADTQYF
TRBV18	TRBJ2-7	TRBD1	-	TGTGCCAGCTCACCGACAGGGAGCTACGAGCAGTACTTC	CASSPTGSYEQYF
TRBV5-1	TRBJ2-1	TRBD1	-	TGCGCCAGCAGCTTGGTGGCGACACAGGGGGAAGGGTTCTTC	CASSLVATQGEGFF
TRBV29-1	TRBJ2-7	-	-	TGCAGCGTTCTAGACAGCTACGAGCAGTACTTC	CSVLDSYEQYF
TRBV5-8	TRBJ2-1	TRBD2	-	TGTGCCAGCAGTTTTTGGGGGGGGTTCTTC	CASSFWGGFF
TRBV30	TRBJ2-3	TRBD2	once	TGTGCCTGGAGTGTCGCTGGGGGGGATTCAGATACGCAGTATTTT	CAWSVAGGDSDTQYF
TRBV15	TRBJ1-1	-	-	TGTGCCACCAGCAGAGACAGGGTTCAAGTCACTGAAGCTTTCTTT	CATSRDRVQVTEAFF
TRBV19	TRBJ1-6	TRBD1	once	TGTGCCAGTAGTACTAACTCCCCGGGACAGACACGGTCACCCCTCCACTTT	CASSTNSPGQTRSPLHF
TRBV14	TRBJ1-2	TRBD1	-	TGTGCCAGCAGCCAAGCCGGGACAGTCTATGGCTACACCTTC	CASSQAGTVYGYTF
TRBV4-2	TRBJ2-5	TRBD1	-	TGTGCCAGCAGCCAAAACAGGGGGAGAAGCCAAGAGACCCAGTACTTC	CASSQNRGRSQETQYF
TRBV9	TRBJ1-2	-	-	TGTGCCAGCAGCTATCTTCCCGGGAGCGTCTATGGCTACACCTTC	CASSYLPGSVYGYTF
TRBV6-7	TRBJ2-3	TRBD2	-	TGTGCCTTTGGGGCAAAACCGCCGCTAGCGGCATTCACAGATACGCAGTATTTT	CAFGAKPPLAAFTDTQYF
TRBV7-7	TRBJ2-5	-	-	TGTGCCAGCAGCCCCGATCGCGGTGTGGAGACCCAGTACTTC	CASSPDRGVETQYF
TRBV5-1	TRBJ2-1	-	-	TGCGCCAGCAGCCGAGGGGGTGATGAGCAGTTCTTC	CASSRGGDEQFF
TRBV6-7	TRBJ2-1	TRBD1	once	TGTGCCAGCAGTTACGAAGGGGGCCTGGGCGATGAGCAGTTCTTC	CASSYEGGLGDEQFF
TRBV18	TRBJ2-7	-	-	TGTGCCACCGGACGCGGGACCCAATACGAGCAGTACTTC	CATGRGTQYEQYF
TRBV9	TRBJ2-1	-	-	TGTGCCAGCAGCGTAGGGGCGGGCTCCTACAATGAGCAGTTCTTC	CASSVGAGSYNEQFF
TRBV27	TRBJ2-6	TRBD1	-	TGTGCCAGCAGTTTACGGACAGGGGCGAATGGGGCCAACGTCCTGACTTTC	CASSLRTGANGANVLTF
TRBV5-1	TRBJ1-3	-	-	TGCGCCAGCAGTTACTTGGTCCATAGCTCTGGAAACACCATATATTTT	CASSYLVHSSGNTIYF
TRBV5-8	TRBJ2-1	TRBD1	once	TGTGCCAGCAGCCGACGTCCCGGGACAGGGGCGCCTCGGGAGGTCTTC	CASSRRPGTGAPREVF
TRBV2	TRBJ1-6	-	once	TGTGCCAGCAGTGAGGCGGGGCTCGGGGCGAATTCACCCCTCCACTTT	CASSEAGLGANSPLHF
TRBV19	TRBJ1-2	-	once	TGTGCCAGTAGACTCCTTGGGGGGTCGGGCTACACCTTC	CASRLLGGSGYTF
TRBV7-6	TRBJ2-3	-	-	TGTGCCAGCAGCTTAGTAGCGTTGGGGTCGGATACGCAGTATTTT	CASSLVALGSDTQYF
TRBV10-3	TRBJ1-2	TRBD1	-	TGTGCCATCAGCAGACAGGGGAAGTCGTATGGCTACACCTTC	CAISRQGKSYGYTF
TRBV6-5	TRBJ2-1	TRBD1	-	TGTGCCAGCAGGATAGCCGGGACAGGGTACAATGAGCAGTTCTTC	CASRIAGTGYNEQFF
TRBV5-5	TRBJ1-5	-	-	TGTGCCAGCAGTCACCGGCCCGGCGACAGCCTGCTGAATCAGCCCCAGCATTTT	CASSHRPGDSLLNQPQHF
TRBV4-2	TRBJ2-3	-	once	TGTGCCAGCAGCCAAGTCGAAGGACTGGGTACAGATACGCAGTATTTT	CASSQVEGLGTDTQYF
TRBV7-8	TRBJ1-1	-	few	TGTGCCAGCAGCTCACTTGGATCGACAAACACTGAAGCTTTCTTT	CASSSLGSTNTEAFF
TRBV2	TRBJ2-5	-	-	TGTGCCAGCAGTTCTTCCTCGGGACTCGATGGGGAGACCCAGTACTTC	CASSSSSGLDGETQYF
TRBV7-9	TRBJ1-1	-	-	TGTGCCAGCACCCTACCGGGGGGGGCCACTGAAGCTTTCTTT	CASTLPGGATEAFF
TRBV6-5	TRBJ2-7	TRBD1	-	TGTGCCAGCAGTTACTCGAGATCAGGGGGCGGCCAACAGTACTTC	CASSYSRSGGGQQYF
TRBV15	TRBJ2-7	TRBD2	-	TGTGCCACCAGTAACTATCGGACGGGAGGGGAGCAGTACTTC	CATSNYRTGGEQYF
TRBV6-1	TRBJ2-1	TRBD2	once	TGTGCCAGCACCAGCGGGGGGGCCGCAAATGAGCAGTTCTTC	CASTSGGAANEQFF
TRBV6-5	TRBJ1-5	TRBD1	-	TGTGCCAGCAGGCGGGACAGGCTTAGCAATCAGCCCCAGCATTTT	CASRRDRLSNQPQHF